The present TCR beta chain was sequenced within a study of shared clonotypes between healthy human individuals. TCRdb's table, derived via immunoSEQ multiplex PCR, lists solely in-frame clones and lacks some. The sample contains roughly 220,000 clones, 65% of which appear only once. In germline, CDR1 is MNHEY, CDR2 SMNVEV (reference sequence). CDR3 size: 18 residues. V lost 4 bases to trimming and J lost 0 bases; unmatched junction nucleotides: 12. The chain carries TRBV27 and TRBJ1-5; 7 bases align to TRBD1. Sequencing was performed on memory CD4+ T cells sorted from blood. Subset described: CD45RA-negative fraction. This receptor was identified in a young man in good health. The CDR3 sequence is CASSYSPGGAYSNQPQHF. CDR3 nucleotides: TGTGCCAGCAGTTATTCCCCAGGGGGGGCCTATAGCAATCAGCCCCAGCATTTT.